This note documents a single T cell receptor beta chain sequence. Its target is unknown. This sample is drawn from a study of CXCR3-negative and CXCR3-positive naive CD8 T cells. The germline CDR1 and CDR2 sequences are MDHEN and SYDVKM. The CDR3 is 13 amino acids. Findings of the study overall: Naive subsets had comparable surface CD5; TCR strength was inferred from TRB CDR3 properties. Hydrophobicity was higher for TRB CDR3s found in CXCR3-positive naive cells than in CXCR3-negative naive cells. Naive CXCR3-negative cells resembled naive CXCR3-positive cells in TRBV-TRBJ usage; memory cells differed.

5' RACE with UMI labels generated the TRB cDNA libraries. After re-calling the 5' RACE reads, TCRdb lists one entry per CDR3 protein, DNA absent. This sample's table reports roughly 86,000 distinct CDR3 sequences. Triplicates of 300,000 cells were sorted from each CD8+ T cell subset. The chain joins TRBV28 to TRBJ1-1. The source of this sequence is a human donor in good health. Some clones in this sample may be carry-over from other donors' samples. The sequencing sample was made of naive CXCR3- CD8+ T cells from blood. As to subset: CD45RO-CCR7+CD27+CD95- naive CD8+ T cells lacking CXCR3 (TNR3-). The CDR3 sequence: CASSLWGNTEAFF.